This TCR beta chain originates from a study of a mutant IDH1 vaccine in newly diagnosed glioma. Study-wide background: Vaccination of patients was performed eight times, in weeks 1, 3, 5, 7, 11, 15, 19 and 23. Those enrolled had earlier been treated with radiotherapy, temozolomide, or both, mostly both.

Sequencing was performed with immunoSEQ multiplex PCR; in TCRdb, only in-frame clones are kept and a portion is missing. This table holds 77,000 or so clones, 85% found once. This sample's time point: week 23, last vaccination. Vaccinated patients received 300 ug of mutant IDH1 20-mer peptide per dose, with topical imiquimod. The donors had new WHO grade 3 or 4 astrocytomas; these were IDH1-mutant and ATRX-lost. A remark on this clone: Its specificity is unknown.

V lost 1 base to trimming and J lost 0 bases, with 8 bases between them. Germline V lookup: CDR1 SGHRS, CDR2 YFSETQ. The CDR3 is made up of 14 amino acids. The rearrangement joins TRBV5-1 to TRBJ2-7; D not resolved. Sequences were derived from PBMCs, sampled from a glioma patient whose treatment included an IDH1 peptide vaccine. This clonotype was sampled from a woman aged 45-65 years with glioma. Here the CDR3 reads CASSLSGYSYEQYF. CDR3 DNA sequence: TGCGCCAGCAGCTTGTCCGGTTACTCCTACGAGCAGTACTTC.